The 27 T cell receptor beta chains below were found in one sample sequenced in a study of cytomegalovirus exposure and HLA in healthy donors. PCR primers comprised 60 Vbeta and 13 Jbeta primers. Assay: immunoSEQ multiplex PCR; the TCRdb copy retains only in-frame clones and omits some. The table records about 120,000 clones, under 90% of them present only once. The material sequenced was PBMCs. These receptors all come from a woman between 35 and 50 years old in good health and CMV-seropositive.

This rearrangement joins TRBV5-1 to TRBJ1-4, with D tentatively TRBD1 (5 bases). The ends were cut back, 0 bases at V and 7 bases at J, with 16 bases in the middle. The germline gives CDR1 SGHRS, CDR2 YFSETQ. The CDR3 runs 16 residues. The CDR3 reads CASSLVSGGKAEKLFF. The CDR3 bases are TGCGCCAGCAGCTTGGTCTCTGGGGGGAAGGCTGAAAAACTGTTTTTT.

The chain uses TRBV7-6 and TRBJ2-1; 8 nucleotides match TRBD2. V was pared by 5 bases and J by 6 bases, with 3 bases of the junction left unmatched. The CDR3 is 13 residues long. The V gene's germline CDR1 is SGHVS and CDR2 FNYEAQ. In DNA, the CDR3 is TGTGCCAGCAGCCGGACTAGCCTCAATGAGCAGTTCTTC. This sequence encodes CASSRTSLNEQFF.

The chain's CDR3 is CAISEATLGTVSRRGNEQFF. The CDR3 DNA reads as TGTGCCATCAGTGAGGCTACTCTCGGGACAGTTTCGCGCAGGGGCAATGAGCAGTTCTTC. This sequence joins TRBV10-3 and TRBJ2-1; 7 bases are shared with TRBD1. Germline-derived CDR1 and CDR2 are ENHRY and SYGVKD. The CDR3 contains 20 residues. V was pared by 2 bases and J by 6 bases, with 22 bases of the junction left unmatched.

J is TRBJ1-4 and V is TRBV19; D not certain. This CDR3 spans 15 amino acids. Germline CDR1 and CDR2: LNHDA and SQIVND (reference sequence). Trimming cost V 4 bases and J 8 bases, with 17 bases left between them. For the CDR3, the DNA is TGTGCCAGTAGTACCCCAACCGGTGTGGAGGAAAAACTGTTTTTT. It translates to CASSTPTGVEEKLFF.

The chain links TRBV28 to TRBJ1-5; 8 bases line up with TRBD1. Germline lookup yields CDR1 MDHEN and CDR2 SYDVKM. The J segment lost 3 bases and the V segment lost 6 bases, leaving 1 base of the junction unmatched. CDR3 length: 13 amino acids. In nucleotides, the CDR3 is TGTGCCAGCAGCCAGGGGGCCAATCAGCCCCAGCATTTT. The encoded protein is CASSQGANQPQHF.

This sequence joins TRBV2 and TRBJ1-5, with a tentative D call TRBD1 (5 bases). Germline V CDR1 and CDR2: SNHLY, FYNNEI. Trimming stripped 1 base from V and 3 bases from J, with 10 bases between. This CDR3 contains 15 residues. The CDR3 protein is CASSEDQGYNQPQHF. CDR3 DNA: TGTGCCAGCAGTGAAGACCAGGGTTACAATCAGCCCCAGCATTTT.

V is TRBV19 and J is TRBJ1-2, with 9 bases matching TRBD1. V dropped 8 bases and J dropped 1; count of bases not matched to a gene: 2. The CDR3 is made up of 13 amino acids. The germline V gene encodes CDR1 LNHDA and CDR2 SQIVND (reference sequence). The DNA for the CDR3 is TGTGCCAGTCGGGACAGGGTTAACTATGGCTACACCTTC. Its translation is CASRDRVNYGYTF.

This clone has just one count. The V and J genes are TRBV7-9 and TRBJ2-7; TRBD2 is a possible D gene (5 bases). Germline lookup yields CDR1 SEHNR and CDR2 FQNEAQ (reference sequence). There are 12 residues in the CDR3. V lost 6 bases to trimming and J lost 6 bases, with 12 bases between them. CDR3 sequence reads: CASSRLSAEQYF. CDR3 nucleotides: TGTGCCAGCAGTCGACTATCTGCCGAGCAGTACTTC. Supplemented by reference TRBV7-9 and TRBJ2-7, the full variable domain reads DTGVSQNPRHKITKRGQNVTFRCDPISEHNRLYWYRQTLGQGPEFLTYFQNEAQLEKSRLLSDRFSAERPKGSFSTLEIQRTEQGDSAMYLCASSRLSAEQYFGPGTRLTVT.

The chain employs TRBV6-1 and TRBJ2-7; D ambiguous. This CDR3 has 13 residues. The germline CDR1 and CDR2 sequences are MNHNS and SASEGT. Deletions cut 6 bases from V and 4 bases from J, with 13 bases between. For the CDR3, the DNA is TGTGCCAGCAGCCCCGAGGTTGTGTACGAGCAGTACTTC. Protein sequence: CASSPEVVYEQYF.

The chain has TRBV4-1 and TRBJ2-7; TRBD2 matches at 8 bases. The CDR3 is 18 residues long. Losses at the gene ends were 0 bases for V and 2 bases for J; bases not matched to a gene: 12. Germline V gene data show CDR1 as MGHRA and CDR2 as YSYEKL. The CDR3 DNA reads TGCGCCAGCAGCCAAGATTGGATAGCGGGATGGACCCCCTACGAGCAGTACTTC. It is translated as CASSQDWIAGWTPYEQYF.

The rearrangement links TRBV7-2 to TRBJ2-7; maybe TRBD2 (5 bases). The CDR3 extends over 14 amino acids. Trimming cost V 7 bases and J 0 bases, with 13 bases left between them. Germline V gives CDR1 SGHTA, CDR2 FQGNSA. The CDR3 nucleotides are TGTGCCAGCACCCTTATTGGGAGCTCCTACGAGCAGTACTTC. This translates into CASTLIGSSYEQYF. Looking up the rest from reference TRBV7-2 and TRBJ2-7 gives the full variable domain: GAGVSQSPSNKVTEKGKDVELRCDPISGHTALYWYRQSLGQGLEFLIYFQGNSAPDKSGLPSDRFSAERTGGSVSTLTIQRTQQEDSAVYLCASTLIGSSYEQYFGPGTRLTVT.

The V and J genes are TRBV28 and TRBJ2-7; 9 nucleotides line up with TRBD1. V was clipped by 5 bases and J by 3 bases; unmatched bases: 11. The CDR3 sequence is 16 residues long. Germline values: CDR1 MDHEN, CDR2 SYDVKM. This chain's CDR3 is CASSKMGTGQGYEQYF. CDR3 DNA sequence: TGTGCCAGCAGTAAAATGGGGACAGGGCAGGGCTACGAGCAGTACTTC.

V and J are TRBV5-1 and TRBJ1-5, with TRBD1 matching 8 bases. Per the germline V gene, CDR1 is SGHRS and CDR2 is YFSETQ. Trimming removed 0 bases from V and 6 bases from J; junction bases left unmatched: 5. This CDR3 region has 15 residues. The CDR3 sequence: CASSLGGTGGQPQHF. CDR3 DNA: TGCGCCAGCAGCTTGGGCGGGACAGGCGGTCAGCCCCAGCATTTT.

The V gene is TRBV5-5, the J gene TRBJ1-2; D gene uncertain. V was shortened by 1 base and J by 4 bases, with 8 bases between the two germline ends. Germline CDR1 SGHKS, CDR2 YYEKEE (reference sequence). CDR3 length: 13 amino acids. CDR3 sequence reads: CASSLPSGYGYTF. DNA for the CDR3: TGTGCCAGCAGCTTGCCCTCCGGCTATGGCTACACCTTC.

The chain uses TRBV11-2 and TRBJ2-1, with a weak D call TRBD2 (7 bases). V lost 6 bases, J lost 8 bases, and 20 bases lay in between. Germline V lookup: CDR1 SGHAT, CDR2 FQNNGV. CDR3 size: 15 residues. The CDR3 sequence: CASSSIRGGPDEQFF. DNA of the CDR3: TGTGCCAGCAGTTCCATAAGGGGGGGTCCCGATGAGCAGTTCTTC.

The rearrangement uses TRBV11-2 and TRBJ1-3; 8 positions match TRBD1. Germline loops: CDR1 SGHAT, CDR2 FQNNGV. The CDR3 totals 15 residues. Losses at the gene ends were 5 bases for V and 6 bases for J; bases not matched to a gene: 9. CDR3 amino acids: CASSIRQGLENTIYF. CDR3 DNA: TGTGCCAGCAGCATCCGACAGGGGTTGGAAAACACCATATATTTT.

The CDR3 DNA reads TGTGCCAGCACCCCAACAGGGACAGGGTTGTACGAGCAGTACTTC. This translates into CASTPTGTGLYEQYF. This sequence joins TRBV28 and TRBJ2-7; 9 bases align to TRBD1. V lost 7 bases and J lost 4; bases outside the gene matches: 11. CDR1 is MDHEN, CDR2 SYDVKM, per germline. The CDR3 sequence is 15 residues long. The variable domain in full, with the rest retrieved from reference TRBV28 and TRBJ2-7, is DVKVTQSSRYLVKRTGEKVFLECVQDMDHENMFWYRQDPGLGLRLIYFSYDVKMKEKGDIPEGYSVSREKKERFSLILESASTNQTSMYLCASTPTGTGLYEQYFGPGTRLTVT.

This clone has a handful of counts. The rearrangement links TRBV5-1 to TRBJ2-7; 7 positions agree with TRBD1. Germline V gives CDR1 SGHRS, CDR2 YFSETQ. The V and J ends lost 3 bases and 6 bases, in that order; junction bases with no gene match: 6. The CDR3 spans 13 residues. The CDR3 loop is CASSSDRLGEQYF. As DNA, the CDR3 is TGCGCCAGCAGCTCGGACAGGCTAGGCGAGCAGTACTTC.

The chain couples TRBV4-1 to TRBJ2-1; possibly TRBD2 for D (5 bases). With 4 bases removed from V and 5 bases from J, the gap between germline ends came to 9 bases. The CDR3 covers 13 residues. Germline-derived CDR1 and CDR2 are MGHRA and YSYEKL. CDR3 in DNA: TGCGCCAGCAGCCTCGAGGGAAACAATGAGCAGTTCTTC. This encodes CASSLEGNNEQFF.

This chain uses TRBV5-1 with TRBJ2-1, with D possibly TRBD2 on 5 matching bases. V lost 2 bases and J lost 8, with 23 bases in between. Looked up from germline, CDR1 is SGHRS and CDR2 is YFSETQ. The CDR3 length is 17 residues. The CDR3 DNA is TGCGCCAGCAGCTTTTCTCCCGGGGTAGGCTGGGCCCATGAGCAGTTCTTC. Protein: CASSFSPGVGWAHEQFF. The whole variable domain, filled in from reference TRBV5-1 and TRBJ2-1, reads KAGVTQTPRYLIKTRGQQVTLSCSPISGHRSVSWYQQTPGQGLQFLFEYFSETQRNKGNFPGRFSGRQFSNSRSEMNVSTLELGDSALYLCASSFSPGVGWAHEQFFGPGTRLTVL.

This rearrangement joins TRBV6-1 to TRBJ2-7; 10 positions match TRBD2. Germline V gene sequence: CDR1 MNHNS, CDR2 SASEGT. The CDR3 runs 16 residues. V shed 1 base and J 1 base; nucleotides not matched to a gene: 4. The CDR3 region has the DNA TGTGCCAGCAGTGAAGGGGCTAGCGGGAGTTCCTACGAGCAGTACTTC. It translates to CASSEGASGSSYEQYF.

This clone has just a few counts. The chain couples TRBV28 to TRBJ2-3; the match to TRBD2 covers 9 bases. Germline V CDR1 and CDR2: MDHEN, SYDVKM. The CDR3 length is 16 residues. The V and J ends lost 10 bases and 6 bases, in that order; junction bases with no gene match: 17. Written as DNA, the CDR3 is TGTGCCACCAGCCCGGAGGGTAGCGGGAGATCCGATACGCAGTATTTT. Translating gives CATSPEGSGRSDTQYF.

The CDR3 nucleotides read TGCGCCAGCAGCCAAGCACCAGCGGGAGGACCCTACGAGCAGTACTTC. Amino acid sequence: CASSQAPAGGPYEQYF. The chain has TRBV4-1 and TRBJ2-7; 9 nucleotides match TRBD2. With 1 base clipped from V and 2 bases from J, the junction kept 6 bases outside the gene matches. The CDR3 length is 16 residues. CDR1 MGHRA and CDR2 YSYEKL come from the germline V gene.

The V call is TRBV18, the J call TRBJ1-4; maybe TRBD1 (6 bases). The germline V gene has CDR1 KGHSH and CDR2 LQKENI. The CDR3 covers 15 residues. V was shortened by 2 bases and J by 7 bases, with 14 bases between the two germline ends. In nucleotides, the CDR3 is TGTGCCAGCTCACCAAGCGGGGGCGCGAGTGAAAAACTGTTTTTT. Its translation: CASSPSGGASEKLFF.

V usage is TRBV28 and J usage is TRBJ1-2; maybe TRBD1 (5 bases). Germline-derived CDR1 and CDR2 are MDHEN and SYDVKM. V lost 7 bases, J lost 7 bases, and 16 bases lay in between. This CDR3 comprises 13 residues. The CDR3 here is CASIPSGGGGYTF. The CDR3 DNA reads TGTGCCAGCATCCCTTCGGGGGGGGGTGGCTACACCTTC.

CDR3 region: CAWSGSGRSYNEQFF. As DNA, the CDR3 is TGTGCCTGGAGTGGTAGCGGGAGATCCTACAATGAGCAGTTCTTC. The rearrangement uses TRBV30 and TRBJ2-1; TRBD2 matches 9 bases. The germline V gene has CDR1 GTSNPN and CDR2 SVGIG (reference sequence). The CDR3 spans 15 residues. Trimming removed 1 base from V and 1 base from J; junction bases left unmatched: 2.

The gene calls are TRBV5-6 and TRBJ1-6, with D perhaps TRBD1 (6 bases). The CDR3 consists of 15 residues. The V end lost 3 bases, the J end lost 7 bases, and 14 bases lay between the germline ends. The germline CDR1 and CDR2 sequences are SGHDT and YYEEEE. As DNA, the CDR3 is TGTGCCAGCAGCTCCCCGGCAGGGGACAATTCACCCCTCCACTTT. Translated, it gives CASSSPAGDNSPLHF.